What follows is one TCR beta chain and its context. No antigen is known for it. No base quality information exists; no much larger clone differs at one position. The CDR3 measures 13 amino acids from cysteine to phenylalanine. Just the 39-base CDR3 DNA is kept, in frame starting at base 1. Germline trimming: 10 bases from V, 0 bases from J; junction bases outside gene matches: 4. Reading the germline V gene (reference sequence) gives CDR1 MNHEY and CDR2 SMNVEV. This sample is drawn from a study of brain T cells in children with intractable seizures (dated by TCRdb to the early 2020s). In the study overall: As a first screen for immune gene transcripts, resected brain tissue from 53 pediatric epilepsy surgery cases was run on a NanoString immunology panel. Among the roughly twelve selected surgery cases, eight also had pre-surgery blood sequenced, leaving four with brain tissue only. What the research found in general, with its limitations: Because sequencing depth differed between pre- and post-surgery blood, the absence of clones from the pre-surgery sample may reflect undersampling. Viral specificity was inferred only from CDR3 sequence similarity, and patients' HCMV serostatus was unknown.

In light of the paper, this sample's time point label describes: resected brain tissue, or blood drawn just prior to surgery. The surgery cases that showed the highest brain T cell transcript signatures were chosen for TCR beta chain sequencing of brain tissue, and of blood when it was available. Before surgery, the patients had been given at least one anti-epileptic drug. The TCR-sequenced patients were children whose drug-resistant epilepsy was caused by tuberous sclerosis complex, focal cortical dysplasia, Rasmussen encephalitis or hemimegalencephaly. Blood samples were collected immediately before the epilepsy surgery. Bulk genomic DNA was extracted from unsorted brain tissue and whole blood with the Monarch genomic DNA purification kit. The immunoSEQ assay was applied to genomic DNA to generate the TCR beta chain sequences. The authors processed their data as follows. CDR3 sequences that did not begin with the conserved framework cysteine at position 104 were removed manually. To get clonality, the normalized Shannon's Diversity Index was subtracted from one, giving values from 0 (maximal diversity) to 1 (oligoclonal). To check whether a given CDR3 had different frequencies in two samples, for example brain versus blood, chi-squared comparison-of-proportions tests were used. Public clonotypes were found through immuneACCESS searches, while the VDJdb browser was used to judge similarity to known antiviral clonotypes. TCRdb stores this immuneACCESS table with in-frame sequences only. Part of the clones is absent; in the studies checked, under half of the shortfall reflects unresolved V genes, and no reason is known for the rest. V, J and clone size are those of that table, while D and trimming were read from the DNA. For this sample there are about 110,000 clones; 90% to 95% appear just once. The ten top clones hold 3.8% of the sample.

The sample here was peripheral blood, taken at surgery. The TCR was taken from a boy under three years old with hemimegalencephaly and intractable seizures. The rearranged segments are TRBV27 and TRBJ2-3; the junction holds 7 bases that match TRBD2. The DNA sequence is given as TGTGCCACCAAGCGGGGTAGCACAGATACGCAGTATTTT. Its protein is CATKRGSTDTQYF.